The present entry profiles one T cell receptor beta chain with its context. This clone's antigen is unknown. Qualities for individual bases were not recorded, and no much larger clone is one base off. The sample is drawn from a study of shared clonotypes between healthy human individuals (dated by TCRdb to the early 2020s). About the full investigation: The cohort included a few men and a couple of women between 18 and 49 years of age. To estimate repertoire size and how much clonotype sharing occurs between individuals, the study deeply sequenced the blood TCR repertoires of 4 to 6 healthy adults. Leukapheresis yielded between about 0.8 and 9.5 billion PBMCs per donor. Libraries were prepared and TCR repertoires were sequenced by different laboratories using diverse techniques, in order to increase sequencing depth and limit assay-specific biases. For each donor, three plates each were used for CD4 naive and CD4 memory, two plates were used for CD8 naive, and one plate was used for CD8 memory.

General conclusions and limits of the study: Rarefaction of sorted-subset datasets indicated incomplete sequencing despite the large sequencing depth. Pairwise subsampling indicated that sequencing depth was expected to affect the degree of clonotype sharing among donors. The small number of donors limited the genetic and exposure-history diversity represented. Sampling was limited to blood, and TCR repertoires in tissue likely differ from TCR repertoires in blood. Naive subsets generally had larger estimated clonotype richness than memory subsets. About 5% of naive CD4, 3% to 4% of naive CD8, roughly 2.4% of memory CD4, and approximately 0.39% of memory CD8 clonotypes were shared across a few donors. Compared with non-shared clonotypes, the clonotypes found in all four sorted-subset donors had higher generation probabilities.

Using the deep immunoSEQ assay, TCR CDR3 regions were amplified from genomic DNA by multiplex PCR. For each cell subset, the extracted genomic DNA was distributed evenly across all wells of several immunoSEQ 96-well plates, and each plate served as one replicate. For sorted subsets, around 200 ng genomic DNA, equal to 30,000 to 35,000 T cell genomes, was loaded into each replicate PCR. The purified libraries were quantified using a Qubit 3.0 fluorometer, sized with a Bioanalyzer 2100, and then quantified again using the KAPA Library Quantification kit. A separate single-read 150-cycle Illumina NextSeq 550 flow cell was used to sequence each immunoSEQ 96-well plate. On the authors' methods: Because the immunoSEQ output held only junctional sequences and lacked quality scores, the filtering could not match the filtering applied to full-length reads. Sequences were annotated with PyIR, a Python wrapper for IgBLAST v1.9, and V/J genes and CDR3 were assigned using IMGT germline references. Reads with weak V/J assignments (E-value above 1e-6), missing CDR3, stop codons, out-of-frame junctions, or ambiguous translated residues were removed. V3J clonotypes were defined as sequences sharing the same inferred V gene, J gene, and CDR3 amino acid sequence. Percentage overlap between repertoires was computed as shared unique clonotypes divided by the size of the smaller repertoire. Richness of each repertoire was evaluated using RTK rarefaction, the Chao1 estimator, and Recon v2.1 estimates of unobserved clonotypes. OLGA was used to compute generation probabilities for all TCRbeta clonotypes that the gDNA method yielded from a few donors. Entries here come from immuneACCESS through TCRdb and include only in-frame sequences with V and J called. Some clones fail to appear in such tables; in the studies checked, an unresolved V gene covers under half of the shortfall, and the cause of the remainder is unknown. The DNA was the basis for D and trimming; V, J and clone size are from that table. The sample yields roughly 2 million clones; about 95% were counted once. About 1.1% of the sample rests with the top ten.

Measured from the cysteine to the phenylalanine, the CDR3 is 20 residues long. The kept DNA is CDR3 alone, 60 bases in frame from the first base. The germline ends are 25 bases apart after V is trimmed by 3 bases and J by 3 bases. CD8 naive samples consisted of CD45RO-negative cells that were positively selected for CCR7, yielding a CD45RA+CCR7+ population without TemRA cells. Healthy HIV-negative adults with no recently reported acute infections or vaccinations were included as donors. Every donor was a Caucasian adult residing in Nashville, Tennessee, USA. Blood was collected by leukapheresis, and PBMCs were isolated by Ficoll-Histopaque density gradient centrifugation and then cryopreserved in liquid nitrogen vapor phase. Analytical flow cytometry was used to check the purity and quantity of each magnetically sorted T cell population. Each sorted fraction had its genomic DNA isolated and then quantified by UV absorbance on a Nanodrop 2000c.

The chain uses TRBV5-3 and TRBJ2-6, with the D gene uncertain. TRBV5-3 is assigned to the ORF class and has an uncertain function. This clonotype was sampled from a young man in good health. Sequenced material: naive CD8+ T cells sorted from blood. The label giving this sample's cell subset or site can be read as: CD45RA+CCR7+. The DNA is as follows: TGTGCCAGAAGCTACCAAAGATGTTTTCTCGAAACCTGTGGGGCCAACGTCCTGACTTTC. This sequence encodes CARSYQRCFLETCGANVLTF.